A single sample is the source of the 31 T cell receptor beta chains below, sequenced in a study of OX40 agonist ivuxolimab in advanced cancers. Data came from immunoSEQ multiplex PCR; TCRdb stores just in-frame clones and leaves some out. The sample comprises about 61,000 clones, roughly four fifths of which are singletons, and less than 3.5% rests with the top ten. The material sequenced was CD4+ or CD8+ T cells sorted from blood, taken in a trial of the OX40 agonist ivuxolimab. The origin of the receptors is an adult with an advanced solid tumor such as melanoma, head and neck, liver or kidney cancer.

This rearrangement joins TRBV7-3 to TRBJ2-5; the match to TRBD2 covers 11 bases. The CDR3 length is 15 residues. The germline gives CDR1 SGHTA, CDR2 FQGTGA. The ends lost 5 bases at V and 5 bases at J; junction bases unmatched: 7. CDR3 nucleotides: TGTGCCAGCAGCGCGACTAGCGGGGCGGGCGAGACCCAGTACTTC. Protein: CASSATSGAGETQYF.

The chain is built from TRBV6-1 and TRBJ2-4; a possible D gene is TRBD2 (7 bases). Trimming took 8 bases from V and 8 from J, leaving 22 bases between them. The CDR3 is 15 amino acids. The germline CDR1 and CDR2 sequences are MNHNS and SASEGT. The CDR3 nucleotides read TGTGCCAGCTGGGGGAGGGGGTCGGCTTGGGACATTCAGTACTTC. Protein product: CASWGRGSAWDIQYF.

The chain is built from TRBV7-3 and TRBJ2-1; the D gene is possibly TRBD1 (5 bases). The CDR3 consists of 15 residues. V lost 2 bases, J lost 8 bases, and 16 bases lay in between. Germline-derived CDR1 and CDR2 are SGHTA and FQGTGA. The chain's CDR3 is CASSLQGRMVDEQFF. CDR3 nucleotides: TGTGCCAGCAGCTTACAGGGCCGGATGGTCGATGAGCAGTTCTTC.

This clone was found once. The chain uses TRBV27 and TRBJ2-1; 8 bases fit TRBD2. This CDR3 has 15 amino acids. Germline V gene data show CDR1 as MNHEY and CDR2 as SMNVEV (reference sequence). The V gene end was trimmed by 2 bases and the J gene end by 4 bases; junction bases not matched to a gene: 4. The CDR3 region has the DNA TGTGCCAGCAGTTTAAACGGGGGGGGGTACAATGAGCAGTTCTTC. Protein sequence: CASSLNGGGYNEQFF.

The chain uses TRBV6-5 and TRBJ1-1; a weak D match, TRBD1 (6 bases). V lost 5 bases and J 3 bases, leaving 16 bases between the germline ends. Per germline, CDR1 MNHEY and CDR2 SVGAGI. CDR3 size: 15 residues. The CDR3 sequence is CASSPTVGGDTEAFF. The CDR3 DNA reads as TGTGCCAGCAGTCCCACCGTAGGGGGGGACACTGAAGCTTTCTTT.

The CDR3 spells CASSIGGNAYEQYF. The CDR3 DNA reads TGTGCCAGTAGTATAGGGGGTAACGCCTACGAGCAGTACTTC. The rearrangement joins TRBV19 to TRBJ2-7; D not certain. Germline loops: CDR1 LNHDA, CDR2 SQIVND (reference sequence). There are 14 residues in the CDR3. V lost 1 base, J lost 2 bases, and 9 bases lay in between.

The count of this clone is one. V and J are TRBV28 and TRBJ1-4; a weak D match, TRBD1 (6 bases). V was clipped by 3 bases and J by 7 bases, with 18 bases between them. Germline assignment: CDR1 MDHEN and CDR2 SYDVKM. There are 16 residues in the CDR3. DNA of the CDR3: TGTGCCAGCAGTTTTCGGGGTACAGGGTTAATTGAAAAACTGTTTTTT. Its translation: CASSFRGTGLIEKLFF. The full variable domain, completed using reference TRBV28 and TRBJ1-4, is DVKVTQSSRYLVKRTGEKVFLECVQDMDHENMFWYRQDPGLGLRLIYFSYDVKMKEKGDIPEGYSVSREKKERFSLILESASTNQTSMYLCASSFRGTGLIEKLFFGSGTQLSVL.

V gene TRBV29-1 combines with J gene TRBJ1-1; D is perhaps TRBD1 (5 bases). V was pared by 3 bases and J by 6 bases, with 14 bases between. The length of the CDR3 is 13 residues. The germline V gene encodes CDR1 SQVTM and CDR2 ANQGSEA. In nucleotides, the CDR3 is TGCAGCGTTGACTCAGGGAATGACGCTGAAGCTTTCTTT. This gives the protein CSVDSGNDAEAFF.

V and J are TRBV5-1 and TRBJ2-2; weak D call: TRBD1 (6 bases). V was shortened by 2 bases and J by 1 base, with 12 bases between the two germline ends. The CDR3 is made up of 16 amino acids. Germline CDR1 SGHRS, CDR2 YFSETQ. CDR3 protein: CASSLILTGNTGELFF. As DNA, the CDR3 is TGCGCCAGCAGCTTAATACTGACAGGGAACACCGGGGAGCTGTTTTTT.

The chain couples TRBV5-1 to TRBJ1-1; 8 nucleotides line up with TRBD1. V lost 4 bases and J lost 0; bases outside the gene matches: 5. CDR1 SGHRS and CDR2 YFSETQ come from the germline V gene. The CDR3 contains 15 residues. CDR3 nucleotide sequence: TGCGCCAGCAGCATCGGACAGGGTTTGAACACTGAAGCTTTCTTT. It yields the protein CASSIGQGLNTEAFF.

The rearrangement uses TRBV2 and TRBJ1-3; 9 bases line up with TRBD1. J lost 0 bases, V lost 5 bases, and 2 bases had no gene match. Germline values: CDR1 SNHLY, CDR2 FYNNEI. This CDR3 contains 15 residues. The CDR3 here is CASSSQGASGNTIYF. The DNA of the CDR3 is TGTGCCAGCAGTTCACAGGGGGCCTCTGGAAACACCATATATTTT. Combining the CDR3 with reference TRBV2 and TRBJ1-3 gives the whole variable domain EPEVTQTPSHQVTQMGQEVILRCVPISNHLYFYWYRQILGQKVEFLVSFYNNEISEKSEIFDDQFSVERPDGSNFTLKIRSTKLEDSAMYFCASSSQGASGNTIYFGEGSWLTVV.

The sample holds one count of this clone. The chain carries TRBV29-1 and TRBJ2-1; D is perhaps TRBD1 (6 bases). V lost 7 bases and J 3 bases, leaving 13 bases between the germline ends. CDR1 and CDR2 (germline): SQVTM, ANQGSEA. This CDR3 has 13 residues. Here the CDR3 DNA reads TGCAGCGCCGGGACAACCCTCTACAATGAGCAGTTCTTC. Amino acid sequence: CSAGTTLYNEQFF.

This rearrangement joins TRBV13 to TRBJ1-1; D unclear. Germline-derived CDR1 and CDR2 are PRHDT and FYEKMQ (reference sequence). V lost 3 bases to trimming and J lost 2 bases, with 10 bases between them. The CDR3 is 14 amino acids. CDR3 amino acids: CASSFKGTNTEAFF. As DNA, the CDR3 is TGTGCCAGCAGCTTCAAGGGTACAAACACTGAAGCTTTCTTT.

The chain recombines TRBV2 with TRBJ1-2, with D uncertain. V lost 3 bases and J 12 bases, leaving 20 bases between the germline ends. The CDR3 totals 14 residues. Germline V CDR1 and CDR2: SNHLY, FYNNEI. For the CDR3, the DNA is TGTGCCAGCAGTGAGTTTGAGGTTGTGGGCCTGCACACCTTC. This gives the protein CASSEFEVVGLHTF.

The CDR3 loop is CASSGQGLNTEAFF. CDR3 DNA: TGTGCCAGCAGCGGACAGGGTCTGAACACTGAAGCTTTCTTT. The chain combines TRBV11-3 with TRBJ1-1; 8 bases match TRBD1. CDR1 and CDR2 from the germline V gene are SGHNT and YENEEA. The CDR3 spans 14 residues. After removal of 5 bases from V and 0 bases from J, the junction contained 2 bases not matched to a gene.

This chain uses TRBV4-3 with TRBJ2-2, with D maybe TRBD2 (6 bases). Germline V gene lookup returns CDR1 LGHNA and CDR2 YSLEER. The CDR3 is made up of 18 amino acids. V dropped 0 bases and J dropped 5 bases, with 19 bases sitting between them. CDR3 region: CASSQDLLGIRGTGELFF. The CDR3 coding sequence is TGCGCCAGCAGCCAAGATTTACTAGGGATACGGGGGACCGGGGAGCTGTTTTTT.

The chain joins TRBV25-1 to TRBJ2-5; D possibly corresponds to TRBD2 (6 bases). The CDR3 totals 16 residues. Germline CDR1 is MGHDK and CDR2 is SYGVNS. The V end lost 3 bases, the J end lost 2 bases, and 16 bases lay between the germline ends. CDR3 bases: TGTGCCAGCAGTGAGGCCGGAGGGGTATCGCAAGAGACCCAGTACTTC. Translated: CASSEAGGVSQETQYF.

V is TRBV19 and J is TRBJ1-3; unclear D gene. Trimming removed 6 bases from V and 0 bases from J, with 6 bases in between. Germline values: CDR1 LNHDA, CDR2 SQIVND (reference sequence). This CDR3 spans 13 amino acids. The CDR3 is CASSISSGNTIYF. In DNA, the CDR3 is TGTGCCAGTAGCATCAGCTCTGGAAACACCATATATTTT.

V usage is TRBV5-1 and J usage is TRBJ1-3; D is possibly TRBD1 (6 bases). The CDR3 is 14 amino acids. V gave up 2 bases and J gave up 3 bases, with 9 bases separating them. Germline CDR1 and CDR2: SGHRS and YFSETQ. The CDR3 nucleotides read TGCGCCAGCAGCTTCACAGGGTTTGGAAACACCATATATTTT. Translation: CASSFTGFGNTIYF.

The chain couples TRBV11-3 to TRBJ2-5, with TRBD2 identical over 10 bases. From germline, CDR1 is SGHNT and CDR2 YENEEA. This CDR3 spans 14 amino acids. V trimming: 4 bases; J trimming: 7 bases; junction bases outside the gene matches: 6. CDR3 sequence (DNA): TGTGCCAGCAGCTCTGAGCGGGAGGGGGGGACCCAGTACTTC. Protein: CASSSEREGGTQYF.

The CDR3 region has the DNA TGCGCCAGCAGTGGGGAGGAGACCCAGTACTTC. As protein: CASSGEETQYF. The V call is TRBV5-1, the J call TRBJ2-5, with D tentatively TRBD2 (5 bases). The CDR3 length is 11 residues. Germline CDR1 SGHRS, CDR2 YFSETQ. V lost 5 bases, J lost 5 bases, and 7 bases lay in between.

The rearrangement joins TRBV28 to TRBJ2-3; a weak D match, TRBD2 (6 bases). Germline CDR1 and CDR2: MDHEN and SYDVKM. Trimming left V 6 bases short and J 4 bases short, with 14 bases between. This CDR3 is built from 14 residues. CDR3 nucleotides: TGTGCCAGCAGGATCGGGACTGGAGCAGATACGCAGTATTTT. Amino acid sequence: CASRIGTGADTQYF. The full variable domain, completed using reference TRBV28 and TRBJ2-3, is DVKVTQSSRYLVKRTGEKVFLECVQDMDHENMFWYRQDPGLGLRLIYFSYDVKMKEKGDIPEGYSVSREKKERFSLILESASTNQTSMYLCASRIGTGADTQYFGPGTRLTVL.

This chain joins TRBV7-2 and TRBJ2-3, with D possibly called TRBD1 or TRBD2 (7 bases each). Per the germline V gene, CDR1 is SGHTA and CDR2 is FQGNSA. Trimming removed 3 bases at V and 6 bases at J, with 16 bases between. The CDR3 is 15 amino acids. CDR3 in amino acids: CASSLLQGGRDTQYF. CDR3 coding DNA: TGTGCCAGCAGCTTGTTGCAGGGGGGGCGGGATACGCAGTATTTT.

The CDR3 DNA follows: TGTGCCATCAGTACCAATACAGAGAACACTGAAGCTTTCTTT. Its protein product is CAISTNTENTEAFF. The chain links TRBV10-3 to TRBJ1-1; D unclear. V shed 5 bases and J shed 1 base, with 11 bases lying between them. The CDR3 runs 14 residues. Germline CDR1 is ENHRY and CDR2 is SYGVKD.

This sequence joins TRBV30 and TRBJ2-5; a possible D gene is TRBD2 (7 bases). The germline V gene has CDR1 GTSNPN and CDR2 SVGIG (reference sequence). The V and J ends lost 3 bases and 2 bases respectively, with 13 bases between them. The CDR3 length is 14 residues. DNA for the CDR3: TGTGCCTGGAGCCTAGGGGGAGGGCAAGAGACCCAGTACTTC. Translating it yields CAWSLGGGQETQYF.

This chain uses TRBV6-5 with TRBJ1-2, with TRBD1 as a possible D gene (5 bases). The germline CDR1 and CDR2 sequences are MNHEY and SVGAGI. CDR3 length: 12 residues. V gave up 11 bases and J gave up 4 bases, with 14 bases separating them. The CDR3 nucleotides read TGTGCCGTGAGGGGCAGGATCTATGGCTACACCTTC. Translation gives CAVRGRIYGYTF.

This chain connects TRBV6-1 to TRBJ2-2; D call uncertain. Germline V CDR1 and CDR2: MNHNS, SASEGT. V lost 4 bases, J lost 5 bases, and 8 bases lay in between. The CDR3 consists of 13 residues. The chain's CDR3 is CASSAPRTGELFF. The DNA of the CDR3 is TGTGCCAGCAGTGCCCCCCGGACCGGGGAGCTGTTTTTT.

This chain links TRBV19 with TRBJ2-1; D possibly corresponds to TRBD2 (6 bases). CDR1 and CDR2 from the germline V gene are LNHDA and SQIVND (reference sequence). This CDR3 spans 14 amino acids. V shed 5 bases and J shed 4 bases, with 12 bases lying between them. This CDR3 reads CASSADRGYNEQFF. Here the CDR3 DNA reads TGTGCCAGTAGTGCTGACCGGGGGTACAATGAGCAGTTCTTC.

The chain has TRBV7-8 and TRBJ2-1; the match to TRBD1 covers 9 bases. V was clipped by 5 bases and J by 5 bases; unmatched bases: 7. Germline CDR1 and CDR2: SGHVS and FQNEAQ. The CDR3 runs 15 residues. The CDR3 region is CASSGRDRADNEQFF. The CDR3 coding sequence is TGTGCCAGCAGCGGAAGGGACAGGGCAGACAATGAGCAGTTCTTC.

The CDR3 DNA sequence: TGTGCCAGCAGAGGAGGCTCTGGGGCCAACGTCCTGACTTTC. This sequence encodes CASRGGSGANVLTF. J is TRBJ2-6 and V is TRBV11-3; D may be TRBD2 (5 bases). Germline V gene lookup returns CDR1 SGHNT and CDR2 YENEEA. This CDR3 has 14 amino acids. V lost 6 bases and J 0 bases, leaving 6 bases between the germline ends. The full variable domain, its missing parts supplied by reference TRBV11-3 and TRBJ2-6, is EAGVVQSPRYKIIEKKQPVAFWCNPISGHNTLYWYLQNLGQGPELLIRYENEEAVDDSQLPKDRFSAERLKGVDSTLKIQPAELGDSAVYLCASRGGSGANVLTFGAGSRLTVL.

The rearrangement links TRBV10-3 to TRBJ1-3; weak D call: TRBD1 (6 bases). CDR3 length: 16 amino acids. The germline V gene encodes CDR1 ENHRY and CDR2 SYGVKD. The germline V and J ends were trimmed by 8 bases and 2 bases, with 19 bases remaining between them. CDR3 residues: CAIGYREVKAGNTIYF. The CDR3 coding sequence is TGTGCCATCGGATACAGGGAAGTAAAAGCTGGAAACACCATATATTTT.